What follows are 31 T cell receptor beta chains derived from one specimen sequenced in a study of blood T cell repertoires in COVID-19. Clones were sequenced by immunoSEQ multiplex PCR, and TCRdb holds only the in-frame ones, with some missing. The sample has about 240,000 clones; 85% to 90% are singletons. Specimen: peripheral blood. Receptors originate from a woman aged 45-65 years with COVID-19, enrolled during active disease.

V usage is TRBV19 and J usage is TRBJ1-1; possible D gene TRBD1, 5 bases. This CDR3 region has 15 residues. CDR1 and CDR2 (germline): LNHDA, SQIVND (reference sequence). V gave up 0 bases and J gave up 1 base, with 9 bases separating them. The CDR3 DNA reads as TGTGCCAGTAGTATAGAGGCAGGGCGGAACACTGAAGCTTTCTTT. This sequence encodes CASSIEAGRNTEAFF. Full variable domain (outside the CDR3, taken from reference TRBV19 and TRBJ1-1): DGGITQSPKYLFRKEGQNVTLSCEQNLNHDAMYWYRQDPGQGLRLIYYSQIVNDFQKGDIAEGYSVSREKKESFPLTVTSAQKNPTAFYLCASSIEAGRNTEAFFGQGTRLTVV.

Turning to this clone: Other DNA sequences in the sample encode the same CDR3. The rearrangement links TRBV28 to TRBJ1-1, with TRBD1 as a possible D gene (6 bases). The CDR3 loop spans 11 amino acids. From germline, CDR1 is MDHEN and CDR2 SYDVKM. The ends were cut back, 2 bases at V and 8 bases at J, with 6 bases in the middle. CDR3 in amino acids: CASSLGTEAFF. The CDR3 nucleotides are TGTGCCAGCAGTTTAGGGACAGAAGCTTTCTTT.

V and J are TRBV27 and TRBJ1-2; a weak D match, TRBD1 (5 bases). This CDR3 is built from 13 residues. CDR1 and CDR2 from the germline V gene are MNHEY and SMNVEV (reference sequence). V was shortened by 6 bases and J by 5 bases, with 13 bases between the two germline ends. DNA of the CDR3: TGTGCCAGCAGACTTGACAGATTTTATGGCTACACCTTC. Its protein product is CASRLDRFYGYTF.

This clone has only one observation. This chain joins TRBV5-8 and TRBJ2-2; D perhaps matches TRBD2 (5 bases). In germline, CDR1 is SGHTS, CDR2 YDEGEE. The CDR3 runs to 16 residues. V gave up 4 bases and J gave up 1 base, with 14 bases separating them. The DNA for the CDR3 is TGTGCCAGCAGCCCCCGAGGCGCGGGGAACACCGGGGAGCTGTTTTTT. Its translation: CASSPRGAGNTGELFF.

Of note for this clone: This same CDR3 is encoded by further DNA sequences in the sample. This rearrangement joins TRBV27 to TRBJ1-2, with 9 bases that match TRBD1. Germline loops: CDR1 MNHEY, CDR2 SMNVEV (reference sequence). V shed 6 bases, J shed 6 bases, and the junction held 5 bases outside the gene matches. The CDR3 has 13 amino acids. The CDR3 is CASSLGTGHGYTF. CDR3 bases: TGTGCCAGCAGCCTCGGGACAGGGCATGGCTACACCTTC.

V and J are TRBV6-5 and TRBJ2-1, with 7 bases identical to TRBD2. With V trimmed by 6 bases and J by 7 bases, 12 bases remained unmatched. The CDR3 totals 15 residues. Per germline, CDR1 MNHEY and CDR2 SVGAGI. The CDR3 sequence: CASSPGGGYSNEQFF. The CDR3 region has the DNA TGTGCCAGCAGCCCCGGGGGAGGGTACTCTAATGAGCAGTTCTTC.

The V gene is TRBV13, the J gene TRBJ2-3; 8 nucleotides line up with TRBD2. Per the germline V gene, CDR1 is PRHDT and CDR2 is FYEKMQ (reference sequence). Trimming at V came to 8 bases and at J to 4 bases, leaving 8 bases not matched to a gene. The CDR3 extends over 14 amino acids. CDR3 sequence reads: CASLVAGGSDTQYF. Written as DNA, the CDR3 is TGTGCCAGCTTGGTTGCGGGGGGTTCAGATACGCAGTATTTT.

The chain links TRBV4-1 to TRBJ1-2; no reliable D call. The CDR3 has 14 amino acids. Deletions cut 2 bases from V and 8 bases from J, with 15 bases between. Looked up from germline, CDR1 is MGHRA and CDR2 is YSYEKL. CDR3 DNA: TGCGCCAGCAGCCAAATAGGGAGCAGGAGGGGCTACACCTTC. This encodes CASSQIGSRRGYTF.

This rearrangement joins TRBV24-1 to TRBJ1-5; D may be TRBD1 (6 bases). This CDR3 comprises 16 residues. V lost 3 bases and J lost 2, with 13 bases in between. The V gene's germline CDR1 is KGHDR and CDR2 SFDVKD. CDR3 loop: CATSDPGRGRNQPQHF. The CDR3 region has the DNA TGTGCCACCAGTGATCCTGGCAGGGGACGCAATCAGCCCCAGCATTTT.

A single count supports this clone. This sample includes further DNA sequences coding for the same CDR3. The chain recombines TRBV12-5 with TRBJ1-5; D remains ambiguous. The CDR3 sequence is 13 residues long. The germline V gene has CDR1 LGHNT and CDR2 FRNRAP. The V end was cut by 3 bases, the J end by 6 bases, with 9 bases between. The CDR3 sequence: CASGLTRGQPQHF. The CDR3 DNA reads as TGTGCTAGTGGTTTAACCCGGGGTCAGCCCCAGCATTTT.

CDR3 bases: TGTGCCAGCAGCCCCGACTGGCGCGAGCAGTACTTC. Translated, it gives CASSPDWREQYF. The rearrangement links TRBV5-5 to TRBJ2-7; no firm D call. The CDR3 has 12 amino acids. Germline CDR1 is SGHKS and CDR2 is YYEKEE (reference sequence). Deletions cut 4 bases from V and 6 bases from J, with 11 bases between.

About this clone: The sample has other DNA sequences that encode this CDR3 too. V usage is TRBV6-1 and J usage is TRBJ2-5, with 8 bases matching TRBD1. This CDR3 contains 14 residues. V lost 2 bases to trimming and J lost 4 bases; unmatched junction nucleotides: 3. The germline gives CDR1 MNHNS, CDR2 SASEGT. CDR3 protein: CASSENTGGETQYF. The CDR3 DNA reads TGTGCCAGCAGTGAAAACACAGGGGGAGAGACCCAGTACTTC.

Ten or more counts support this clone. Other nucleotide sequences in the sample specify the same CDR3. This sequence joins TRBV10-3 and TRBJ1-5; the match to TRBD1 covers 10 bases. The CDR3 extends over 15 amino acids. J lost 1 base, V lost 6 bases, and 3 bases had no gene match. The V gene's germline CDR1 is ENHRY and CDR2 SYGVKD. The CDR3 spells CAISGTGDSNQPQHF. In nucleotides, the CDR3 is TGTGCCATCAGCGGGACAGGGGACAGCAATCAGCCCCAGCATTTT.

The genes are TRBV18 and TRBJ1-2; no definite D call. This CDR3 has 16 residues. Germline lookup yields CDR1 KGHSH and CDR2 LQKENI. Trimming took 5 bases from V and 0 from J, leaving 16 bases between them. CDR3 loop: CASSRSPFAANYGYTF. The CDR3 coding sequence is TGTGCCAGCTCAAGGAGCCCCTTTGCGGCTAACTATGGCTACACCTTC. Looking up the rest from reference TRBV18 and TRBJ1-2 gives the full variable domain: NAGVMQNPRHLVRRRGQEARLRCSPMKGHSHVYWYRQLPEEGLKFMVYLQKENIIDESGMPKERFSAEFPKEGPSILRIQQVVRGDSAAYFCASSRSPFAANYGYTFGSGTRLTVV.

The rearrangement uses TRBV11-3 and TRBJ2-2, with no clear D. V lost 5 bases, J lost 1 base, and 14 bases lay in between. This CDR3 spans 16 amino acids. Germline V gene sequence: CDR1 SGHNT, CDR2 YENEEA. CDR3 region: CASSQSVTGNTGELFF. CDR3 DNA: TGTGCCAGCAGCCAGTCTGTGACGGGGAACACCGGGGAGCTGTTTTTT. The full variable domain, completed using reference TRBV11-3 and TRBJ2-2, is EAGVVQSPRYKIIEKKQPVAFWCNPISGHNTLYWYLQNLGQGPELLIRYENEEAVDDSQLPKDRFSAERLKGVDSTLKIQPAELGDSAVYLCASSQSVTGNTGELFFGEGSRLTVL.

V and J are TRBV28 and TRBJ1-5; TRBD1 agrees at 8 bases. Per the germline V gene, CDR1 is MDHEN and CDR2 is SYDVKM. This CDR3 region has 15 residues. V gave up 6 bases and J gave up 6 bases; unmatched junction bases: 10. The DNA for the CDR3 is TGTGCCAGCAGCCATACAGGGGGTTATAGTCAGCCCCAGCATTTT. Translated: CASSHTGGYSQPQHF.

V usage is TRBV5-1 and J usage is TRBJ2-7, with TRBD2 identical over 10 bases. V was clipped by 0 bases and J by 3 bases; unmatched bases: 6. The CDR3 runs to 16 residues. In germline, CDR1 is SGHRS, CDR2 YFSETQ. CDR3 protein: CASSLEWASGGYEQYF. The DNA for the CDR3 is TGCGCCAGCAGCTTGGAGTGGGCTAGCGGGGGCTACGAGCAGTACTTC.

The rearrangement uses TRBV19 and TRBJ2-4; D is unresolved. Germline CDR1 is LNHDA and CDR2 is SQIVND (reference sequence). The length of the CDR3 is 14 residues. V lost 0 bases to trimming and J lost 0 bases, with 3 bases between them. The CDR3 DNA follows: TGTGCCAGTAGTATAGACAGAGCCAAAAACATTCAGTACTTC. It translates to CASSIDRAKNIQYF.

This clone was counted once. The rearrangement uses TRBV19 and TRBJ1-5; maybe TRBD1 (5 bases). Looked up from germline, CDR1 is LNHDA and CDR2 is SQIVND (reference sequence). V was cut by 3 bases and J by 1 base, with 13 bases left in between. CDR3 size: 16 residues. The CDR3 DNA reads TGTGCCAGTAGTATCGGACGGAAGGGGAGCAATCAGCCCCAGCATTTT. Protein: CASSIGRKGSNQPQHF.

This chain connects TRBV6-2 or TRBV6-3 to TRBJ2-7; TRBD2 matches 12 bases. V was pared by 4 bases and J by 2 bases, with 6 bases of the junction left unmatched. CDR3 size: 16 residues. Germline V gene sequence: CDR1 MNHEY, CDR2 SVGEGT. The CDR3 DNA sequence: TGTGCCAGCAGTTCCTATCGGACTAGCGGGGCCTACGAGCAGTACTTC. This gives the protein CASSSYRTSGAYEQYF.

This rearrangement joins TRBV4-1 to TRBJ1-1; D may be TRBD1 (6 bases). Trimming shortened V by 1 base and J by 6 bases, and 9 bases separated the two germline ends. The CDR3 runs 13 residues. Germline CDR1 and CDR2: MGHRA and YSYEKL. The CDR3 reads CASSQGQEAEAFF. The CDR3 nucleotides are TGCGCCAGCAGCCAAGGACAGGAGGCTGAAGCTTTCTTT.

This chain joins TRBV5-1 and TRBJ2-5; the D gene is possibly TRBD1 (5 bases). The germline gives CDR1 SGHRS, CDR2 YFSETQ. Trimming shortened V by 3 bases and J by 0 bases, and 6 bases separated the two germline ends. This CDR3 is built from 13 residues. CDR3 sequence (DNA): TGCGCCAGCAGCTCAGGGCACCAAGAGACCCAGTACTTC. It codes for CASSSGHQETQYF.

The chain links TRBV4-1 to TRBJ1-1, with no clear D. Germline values: CDR1 MGHRA, CDR2 YSYEKL. The CDR3 is 13 residues long. V shed 2 bases and J shed 4 bases, with 8 bases lying between them. CDR3 amino acids: CASSQSQSTEAFF. The CDR3 DNA reads as TGCGCCAGCAGCCAATCCCAGTCCACTGAAGCTTTCTTT.

The V and J genes are TRBV19 and TRBJ2-2; perhaps TRBD2 as D (6 bases). Germline V gene data show CDR1 as LNHDA and CDR2 as SQIVND (reference sequence). Trimming stripped 7 bases from V and 6 bases from J, with 12 bases between. The CDR3 sequence is 13 residues long. The CDR3 DNA reads as TGTGCCAGTATAGGAGGGGACGCCGGGGAGCTGTTTTTT. Translated, it gives CASIGGDAGELFF.

The rearrangement joins TRBV12-3 or TRBV12-4 to TRBJ2-2; D remains ambiguous. CDR3 length: 13 amino acids. The V gene lost 6 bases and the J gene lost 7 bases, with 12 bases spanning the gap. CDR3 bases: TGTGCCAGCAGACTCAGGTTATACGGGGAGCTGTTTTTT. It codes for CASRLRLYGELFF.

This clone was seen only once. The chain links TRBV6-2 or TRBV6-3 to TRBJ1-2; D uncertain. The germline CDR1 and CDR2 sequences are MNHEY and SVGEGT. With 3 bases removed from V and 5 bases from J, the gap between germline ends came to 7 bases. This CDR3 is 12 amino acids long. The CDR3 sequence is CASSYWRYGYTF. The DNA for the CDR3 is TGTGCCAGCAGTTATTGGCGGTATGGCTACACCTTC.

This chain uses TRBV11-1 with TRBJ1-4; 8 bases are shared with TRBD1. CDR3 length: 15 amino acids. V trimming: 5 bases; J trimming: 6 bases; junction bases outside the gene matches: 8. Germline CDR1 and CDR2: SGHAT and FQDESV (reference sequence). CDR3 DNA sequence: TGTGCCAGCAGCAACCAGGGGGCTCAGGATGAAAAACTGTTTTTT. Its translation: CASSNQGAQDEKLFF.

This clone came up once. The chain is built from TRBV2 and TRBJ1-6, with D maybe TRBD1 (6 bases). Germline CDR1 and CDR2: SNHLY and FYNNEI. V lost 6 bases, J lost 7 bases, and 19 bases lay in between. This CDR3 is 16 amino acids long. The CDR3 here is CASSLPLGQKNSPLHF. CDR3 DNA: TGTGCCAGCAGCCTCCCCCTTGGACAGAAAAATTCACCCCTCCACTTT.

This rearrangement joins TRBV24-1 to TRBJ2-2, with 9 bases identical to TRBD1. Germline-derived CDR1 and CDR2 are KGHDR and SFDVKD. J gave up 7 bases and V 2 bases, and 13 bases lay outside the gene matches. The CDR3 runs 18 residues. Written as DNA, the CDR3 is TGTGCCACCAGTGATTCCCCTCCTGGGACAGGGAAAAACGGGGAGCTGTTTTTT. This translates into CATSDSPPGTGKNGELFF.

V usage is TRBV4-2 and J usage is TRBJ2-1; TRBD1 aligns across 11 bases. The CDR3 contains 18 residues. V dropped 3 bases and J dropped 0; count of bases not matched to a gene: 7. Looked up from germline, CDR1 is LGHNA and CDR2 is YNFKEQ. The CDR3: CASSHGTGGRSSYNEQFF. In DNA, the CDR3 is TGTGCCAGCAGCCATGGGACAGGGGGACGAAGCTCCTACAATGAGCAGTTCTTC.

The V and J genes are TRBV19 and TRBJ1-2; a possible D gene is TRBD1 (6 bases). The CDR3 is made up of 11 amino acids. CDR1 and CDR2 from the germline V gene are LNHDA and SQIVND (reference sequence). Trimming shortened V by 5 bases and J by 6 bases, and 7 bases separated the two germline ends. The CDR3, as DNA: TGTGCCAGTAGTGAGGGGGATGGCTACACCTTC. The encoded protein is CASSEGDGYTF.